This TCR beta chain was sequenced during a study of cytomegalovirus exposure and HLA in healthy donors. The CDR3 loop spans 15 amino acids. Germline lookup yields CDR1 SGHAT and CDR2 FQNNGV. The V end lost 6 bases, the J end lost 7 bases, and 16 bases lay between the germline ends. The primer mix had 60 Vbeta and 13 Jbeta primers. The method was immunoSEQ multiplex PCR; TCRdb's version includes in-frame clones alone and lacks a portion of them. The sample consists of 100,000 or so clones, less than 75% of them appearing once. This receptor was obtained from a young man in good health and CMV-seronegative. The gene calls are TRBV11-2 and TRBJ1-6; D not resolved. The sample was PBMCs. Written as DNA, the CDR3 is TGTGCCAGCAGTCTAGGATCACGGATAAATTCACCCCTCCACTTT. Its translation is CASSLGSRINSPLHF.